A single T cell receptor (beta chain) is shown here with its context. This sample stems from a study of blood T cell repertoires in COVID-19. About the research overall: Sources were T cells, B-cell-depleted T cells, or PBMCs; the material itself was cDNA or gDNA.

The trim removed 5 bases at V and 6 bases at J, leaving 9 bases unmatched. Looked up from germline, CDR1 is LNHDA and CDR2 is SQIVND (reference sequence). The CDR3 is made up of 16 amino acids. As handled by the study authors: Reference gene primers were amplified, and this amplification served to estimate nucleated cell counts. Assay used: immunoSEQ multiplex PCR; TCRdb lists only in-frame clones, some missing. V and J calls and clone size are those listed in that table; D and trimming were worked out from the DNA. The table has about 99,000 clones, 84% seen once. The sequenced material came from peripheral blood. The chain recombines TRBV19 with TRBJ1-6; 8 positions match TRBD1. This clonotype was sampled from a man between 65 and 80 years old with active or convalescent COVID-19. The CDR3: CASSGRTGTSNSPLHF. The CDR3 nucleotides are TGTGCCAGTAGTGGCCGGACAGGGACCTCTAATTCACCCCTCCACTTT.